This is a list of T cell receptor beta chains from one sample in a study of high-grade serous ovarian cancer treatment subgroups. TCRdb's table, derived via immunoSEQ multiplex PCR, lists solely in-frame clones and lacks some. The profile shows over 14,000 clones, 85% to 90% of them singletons. The sequencing sample was made of tumor tissue. The receptors shown here come from a human donor with high-grade serous ovarian cancer. The CDR3 runs from the conserved cysteine through the conserved F or W. The D gene is left open where the match is weak. Some rows mark clone size as missing; the rest say once, few, many or name a class of expanded clone.

V,size,J,D,DNA,CDR3
TRBV6-5,-,TRBJ1-5,-,TGTGCCAGCAAGGCAGGTAGCGGCAATCAGCCCCAGCATTTT,CASKAGSGNQPQHF
TRBV7-6,-,TRBJ2-5,TRBD2,TGTGCCAGCAGCTTAGCTTCTAGCGGGGGGGGCCTTGAGACCCAGTACTTC,CASSLASSGGGLETQYF
TRBV6-1,-,TRBJ2-7,-,TGTGCCAGCACACGGCCCTCCTACGAGCAGTACTTC,CASTRPSYEQYF
TRBV30,-,TRBJ1-5,-,TGTGCCTGGAGTGTGGGGGGGGGTTCTCAGCCCCAGCATTTT,CAWSVGGGSQPQHF
TRBV7-9,-,TRBJ2-3,TRBD2,TGTGCCAGCAGCCGAGGAACTAGCGGGACCCCTAGCACAGATACGCAGTATTTT,CASSRGTSGTPSTDTQYF
TRBV21-1,-,TRBJ2-2,-,TGTGCCAGCATCCGACGGCTAGCGGGGGTGAACACCGGGGAGCTGTTTTTT,CASIRRLAGVNTGELFF
TRBV2,-,TRBJ2-3,-,TGTGCCAGCAGTGAACAGTCCGATACGCAGTATTTT,CASSEQSDTQYF
TRBV27,-,TRBJ1-1,-,TGTGCCAGCAGTTTAGGAGCAGGCATGAACACTGAAGCTTTCTTT,CASSLGAGMNTEAFF
TRBV10-3,few,TRBJ1-1,-,TGTGCCAGCGCGACAGGTTCGACGAACACTGAAGCTTTCTTT,CASATGSTNTEAFF
TRBV11-3,few,TRBJ2-3,-,TGTGCCAGCAGCTTAGATCTTGGATCGACGCAGTATTTT,CASSLDLGSTQYF
TRBV28,-,TRBJ2-7,TRBD2,TGTGCCAGCAGTTTGGAAGCTAGCGGGGGGCACTACGAGCAGTACTTC,CASSLEASGGHYEQYF
TRBV6-1,-,TRBJ2-7,TRBD2,TGTGCCAGCAGTGATAGCGGGGGGGTGGTGGAGCAGTACTTC,CASSDSGGVVEQYF
TRBV2,-,TRBJ1-2,-,TGTGCCAGCACTGGAAGAGGGGTCTATGGCTACACCTTC,CASTGRGVYGYTF
TRBV6-5,-,TRBJ2-2,-,TGTGCCAGCAGTTACTCGGGCAGCACCGGGGAGCTGTTTTTT,CASSYSGSTGELFF
TRBV7-6,once,TRBJ2-6,-,TGTGCCAGCAGCTCCTCCTCGGGTCCCGGGGCCAACGTCCTGACTTTC,CASSSSSGPGANVLTF
TRBV10-1,-,TRBJ1-1,-,TGCGCCAGCAGTGAGTATCTGGGAAACACTGAAGCTTTCTTT,CASSEYLGNTEAFF
TRBV7-2,-,TRBJ1-6,-,TGTGCCAGCAGCTTAGGATGGGGAGATTCACCCCTCCACTTT,CASSLGWGDSPLHF
TRBV7-9,-,TRBJ2-7,-,TGTGCCAGCAGCTCGGGCGGGCTATACGAGCAGTACTTC,CASSSGGLYEQYF